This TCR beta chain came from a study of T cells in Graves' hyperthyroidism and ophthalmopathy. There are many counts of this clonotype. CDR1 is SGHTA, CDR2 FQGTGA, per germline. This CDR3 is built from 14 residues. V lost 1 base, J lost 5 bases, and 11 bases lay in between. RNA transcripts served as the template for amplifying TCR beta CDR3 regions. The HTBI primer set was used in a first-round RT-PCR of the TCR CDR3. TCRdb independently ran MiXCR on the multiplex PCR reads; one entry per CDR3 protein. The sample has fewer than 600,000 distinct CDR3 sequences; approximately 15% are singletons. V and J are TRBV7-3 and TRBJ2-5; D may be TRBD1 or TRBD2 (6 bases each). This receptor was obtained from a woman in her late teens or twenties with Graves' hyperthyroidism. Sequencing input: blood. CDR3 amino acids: CASSLRGAGETQYF. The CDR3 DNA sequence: TGTGCCAGCAGCTTAAGGGGGGCCGGGGAGACCCAGTACTTC.